These 2 T cell receptor beta chains share one sample of origin, sequenced in a study of blood T cell repertoires in COVID-19. Sequencing used immunoSEQ multiplex PCR; TCRdb keeps in-frame clones, though not all of them. The table includes about 42,000 clones, roughly 81% detected once. Input material: peripheral blood. The source is a woman aged 70-85 years in a cohort sampled during active COVID-19.

The chain recombines TRBV4-3 with TRBJ2-3, with D unclear. Germline loops: CDR1 LGHNA, CDR2 YSLEER. Trimming pared 0 bases from V and 3 bases from J, leaving 13 bases between. The CDR3 covers 16 residues. CDR3 DNA: TGCGCCAGCAGCCAAGACTCTAATATAAAGACAGATACGCAGTATTTT. Translating it yields CASSQDSNIKTDTQYF.

V and J are TRBV30 and TRBJ1-1; possible D gene TRBD1, 5 bases. The V end was cut by 3 bases, the J end by 1 base, with 18 bases between. From germline, CDR1 is GTSNPN and CDR2 SVGIG (reference sequence). This CDR3 has 16 residues. This CDR3 is CAWSVAGIIKNTEAFF. DNA for the CDR3: TGTGCCTGGAGCGTGGCAGGGATAATTAAGAACACTGAAGCTTTCTTT.